This TCR beta chain was profiled in a study of blood T cell repertoires in COVID-19. Study-wide background: Spain, Italy and the United States supplied samples that represented acute and convalescent COVID-19.

Before being deemed recovered, Cohort 3 donors had two negative PCRs, clearance, or symptom resolution. The repertoire was sequenced with immunoSEQ multiplex PCR; TCRdb's copy has only in-frame clones and lacks some. The table has around 230,000 clones, approximately 90% seen once. Germline V gene data show CDR1 as LNHDA and CDR2 as SQIVND (reference sequence). Trimming removed 5 bases from V and 3 bases from J, with 11 bases in between. This CDR3 region has 14 residues. The chain recombines TRBV19 with TRBJ1-5; tentative D call: TRBD1 (5 bases). This receptor was taken from a woman in her thirties who had recovered from COVID-19. Sequencing was performed on PBMCs or T cells enriched from blood (not recorded which). The chain's CDR3 is CASSQSGNNQPQHF. For the CDR3, the DNA is TGTGCCAGTAGTCAGTCAGGGAACAATCAGCCCCAGCATTTT.